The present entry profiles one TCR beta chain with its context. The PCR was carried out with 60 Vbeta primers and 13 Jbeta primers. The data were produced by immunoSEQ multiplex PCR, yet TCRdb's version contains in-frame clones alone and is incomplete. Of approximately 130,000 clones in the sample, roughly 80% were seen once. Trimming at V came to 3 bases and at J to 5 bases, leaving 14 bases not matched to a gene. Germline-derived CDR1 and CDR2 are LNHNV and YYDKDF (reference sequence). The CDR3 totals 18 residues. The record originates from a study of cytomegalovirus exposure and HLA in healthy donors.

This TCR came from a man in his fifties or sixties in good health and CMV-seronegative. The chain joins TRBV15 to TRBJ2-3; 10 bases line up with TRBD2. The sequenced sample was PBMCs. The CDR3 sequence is CATSRDGLAGDRQDTQYF. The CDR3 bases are TGTGCCACCAGCAGGGATGGGCTAGCGGGAGATAGGCAAGATACGCAGTATTTT.